Sequencing of this T cell receptor beta chain was carried out in a study of T cell repertoires in cytomegalovirus infection. Study overall: Both CMV infection and a matching HLA type were indicated by public TCR beta signatures.

A remark on this clonotype: Its antigen is not identified.

The germline V gene encodes CDR1 KGHSH and CDR2 LQKENI. V lost 8 bases, J lost 6 bases, and 15 bases stayed unmatched. The CDR3 contains 17 residues. One entry per CDR3 protein results from TCRdb running MiXCR on the reads. This sample has around 490,000 distinct CDR3 sequences, with about 30% found just once. Study-level findings and limits: Totalled public TCR beta family frequency picked out people who carried CMV plus the relevant HLA. The ex vivo response showed dominance by HLA-C-restricted CMV-specific TCR beta clonotypes.

This rearrangement joins TRBV18 to TRBJ2-3, with TRBD2 matching 12 bases. Sequencing was done on a sample of PBMCs. This sequence was found in a human donor in good health (CMV status not recorded). Some clones in this sample may be carry-over from other donors' samples. CDR3: CASHGAGLAGSDDTQYF. For the CDR3, the DNA is TGTGCCAGCCATGGAGCGGGACTAGCGGGCAGTGACGATACGCAGTATTTT.